This TCR beta chain derives from a study of cytotoxic CD8 clonotypes in ibrutinib-treated CLL. Repertoires were generated with immunoSEQ multiplex PCR, while TCRdb's copy carries only in-frame clones and drops some. The sample records more than 45,000 clones, roughly 85% being singletons. On this clone itself: Its antigen is still unknown.

The study, taken as a whole, reports: Public clonotypes were uncommon and contracted or stayed stable on treatment. Starting clonality was above that of age-matched healthy donors and tracked circulating CD8+ T-cell counts. Whereas clonality rose at ibrutinib response, it declined toward baseline at progression.

Germline V gene sequence: CDR1 LNHNV, CDR2 YYDKDF (reference sequence). CDR3 length: 15 amino acids. V trimming: 1 base; J trimming: 1 base; junction bases outside the gene matches: 2. V is TRBV15 and J is TRBJ2-5; 8 bases match TRBD1. The starting material was PBMCs, obtained after 24 months of ibrutinib treatment. The TCR was taken from a human donor with chronic lymphocytic leukemia. The DNA of the CDR3 is TGTGCCACCAGCAGAGGGGGGACAGGCCAAGAGACCCAGTACTTC. Its translation is CATSRGGTGQETQYF.